These T cell receptor beta chains were read from a single sample in a study of shared clonotypes between healthy human individuals. Repertoires were generated with immunoSEQ multiplex PCR, while TCRdb's copy carries only in-frame clones and drops some. Found here are over a million clones, approximately 68% of them singletons; the top ten hold approximately 1.5%. Input material: memory CD4+ T cells sorted from blood. These receptors were collected from a man between 18 and 35 years old in good health. The CDR3 runs from the conserved cysteine through the conserved F or W. Each record gives: J gene, V gene, D gene, clone size, CDR3 protein, CDR3 DNA. A D gene is named only where the DNA matches it firmly. Some rows mark clone size as missing; the rest say once, few, many or name a class of expanded clone.

>TRBJ2-2|TRBV5-6|-|-
CASSLVQTGELFF
TGTGCCAGCAGCCTGGTCCAGACCGGGGAGCTGTTTTTT
>TRBJ1-5|TRBV7-2|-|-
CASSGAREQPQHF
TGTGCCAGCAGCGGCGCGAGGGAGCAGCCCCAGCATTTT
>TRBJ2-1|TRBV18|TRBD1|few
CASSRQGESYNEQFF
TGTGCCAGCTCACGGCAGGGGGAATCCTACAATGAGCAGTTCTTC
>TRBJ2-1|TRBV9|-|-
CASSVAGASYNEQFF
TGTGCCAGCAGCGTAGCGGGGGCGTCCTACAATGAGCAGTTCTTC
>TRBJ2-1|TRBV27|TRBD1|-
CASRRGGGQGLGDEQFF
TGTGCCAGCAGACGTGGCGGGGGACAGGGGCTGGGGGATGAGCAGTTCTTC
>TRBJ1-4|TRBV4-1|-|-
CASSPPRTEINEKLFF
TGCGCCAGCAGCCCTCCCCGGACAGAGATTAATGAAAAACTGTTTTTT
>TRBJ2-3|TRBV2|TRBD1|-
CASSPGGFDTQYF
TGTGCCAGCAGTCCAGGGGGCTTCGATACGCAGTATTTT
>TRBJ1-1|TRBV18|-|-
CASSPDRRGETEAFF
TGTGCCAGCTCACCAGATAGAAGGGGTGAAACTGAAGCTTTCTTT
>TRBJ1-6|TRBV4-2|-|-
CASSQENANSPLHF
TGTGCCAGCAGCCAAGAGAACGCGAATTCACCCCTCCACTTT
>TRBJ1-2|TRBV4-3|TRBD1|-
CASSQTGQGSYGYTF
TGCGCCAGCAGCCAGACTGGACAGGGCTCCTATGGCTACACCTTC
>TRBJ2-3|TRBV2|-|-
CASSTINVKAGSTDTQYF
TGTGCCAGCAGTACAATCAACGTGAAGGCGGGAAGCACAGATACGCAGTATTTT
>TRBJ2-3|TRBV30|TRBD1|once
CAWSPKPGQGAPDTQYF
TGTGCCTGGAGTCCAAAGCCGGGACAGGGGGCGCCAGATACGCAGTATTTT
>TRBJ1-5|TRBV27|-|-
CASSFGGGRNQPQHF
TGTGCCAGCAGTTTCGGGGGGGGGCGTAATCAGCCCCAGCATTTT
>TRBJ1-6|TRBV19|-|-
CASSINQGFSPLHF
TGTGCCAGTAGTATTAACCAGGGGTTTTCACCCCTCCACTTT
>TRBJ1-5|TRBV10-1|-|many
CASSAGDNQPQHF
TGCGCCAGCAGTGCAGGGGACAATCAGCCCCAGCATTTT
>TRBJ1-1|TRBV6-6|-|-
CASIRPGAEAFF
TGTGCCAGCATAAGACCTGGGGCTGAAGCTTTCTTT
>TRBJ2-7|TRBV28|TRBD1|-
CASSLPGTGGHEQYF
TGTGCCAGCAGTCTCCCCGGGACAGGGGGGCACGAGCAGTACTTC
>TRBJ2-3|TRBV9|-|-
CASREGTDGSRTDTQYF
TGTGCCAGCAGGGAAGGGACGGACGGGAGTCGCACAGATACGCAGTATTTT
>TRBJ2-2|TRBV19|TRBD2|-
CASSKASGGNGELFF
TGTGCCAGTAGTAAGGCTAGCGGGGGGAACGGGGAGCTGTTTTTT
>TRBJ2-7|TRBV19|-|-
CASGRDYEQYF
TGTGCCAGTGGCAGAGACTACGAGCAGTACTTC
>TRBJ1-4|TRBV7-2|TRBD1|-
CASSIAAGQANEKLFF
TGTGCCAGCAGCATCGCGGCGGGACAGGCTAATGAAAAACTGTTTTTT
>TRBJ2-5|TRBV28|TRBD2|-
CASSLSRGGQETQYF
TGTGCCAGCAGTTTATCCCGGGGGGGGCAAGAGACCCAGTACTTC
>TRBJ1-5|TRBV6-4|-|-
CASSDGGVRVNQPQHF
TGTGCCAGCAGTGATGGGGGGGTACGGGTTAATCAGCCCCAGCATTTT
>TRBJ1-3|TRBV5-1|TRBD1|once
CASSLGTGNSNSGNTIYF
TGCGCCAGCAGCTTGGGGACAGGAAATTCTAACTCTGGAAACACCATATATTTT